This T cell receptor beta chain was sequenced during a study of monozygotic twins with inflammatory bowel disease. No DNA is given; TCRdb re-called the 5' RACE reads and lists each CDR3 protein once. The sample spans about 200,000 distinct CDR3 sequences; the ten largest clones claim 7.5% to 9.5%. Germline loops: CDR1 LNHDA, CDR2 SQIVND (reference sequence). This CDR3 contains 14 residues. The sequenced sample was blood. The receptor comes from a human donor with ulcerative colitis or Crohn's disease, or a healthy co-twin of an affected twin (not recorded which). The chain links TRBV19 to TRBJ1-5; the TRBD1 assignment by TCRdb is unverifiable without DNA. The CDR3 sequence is CASSDRDGNQPQHF. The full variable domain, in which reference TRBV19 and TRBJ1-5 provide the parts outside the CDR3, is DGGITQSPKYLFRKEGQNVTLSCEQNLNHDAMYWYRQDPGQGLRLIYYSQIVNDFQKGDIAEGYSVSREKKESFPLTVTSAQKNPTAFYLCASSDRDGNQPQHFGDGTRLSIL.